A selection of T cell receptor beta chains follows, all from one sample in a study of quantifying T cell responses using KT2 cells. TCRdb reanalysed the UMI-ligation and nested PCR reads using MiXCR and keeps one entry per CDR3 protein. The sample carries 25,000 to 35,000 distinct CDR3 sequences, 7.3% recorded once. The specimen was PBMCs spiked with cells of the T cell clone KT2. Source of these receptors: a human donor. CDR3s include the opening cysteine and the closing phenylalanine or tryptophan. The order of the fields is clone size, J gene, CDR3 length, V gene, D gene, CDR3 DNA, CDR3 protein. A D gene is named only where the DNA matches it firmly. Part of the rows lack a size; the others show once, few, many or a class for expanded clones.

abundance: many; j_gene: TRBJ2-5; len: 15; v_gene: TRBV28; d_gene: TRBD2; CDR3nt: TGTGCCAGCAGTCCCGTTAGCGGGAGAGGGGAGACCCAGTACTTC; CDR3aa: CASSPVSGRGETQYF
abundance: many; j_gene: TRBJ1-1; len: 13; v_gene: TRBV25-1; d_gene: TRBD1; CDR3nt: TGTGCCAGCAGATTGACAGGGGGGACTGAAGCTTTCTTT; CDR3aa: CASRLTGGTEAFF
abundance: few; j_gene: TRBJ1-2; len: 14; v_gene: TRBV12-3/TRBV12-4; d_gene: NA; CDR3nt: TGTGCCAGCAGTTTAGTAGGCGAGCCCTATGGCTACACCTTC; CDR3aa: CASSLVGEPYGYTF
abundance: many; j_gene: TRBJ1-6; len: 13; v_gene: TRBV6-2/TRBV6-3; d_gene: NA; CDR3nt: TGTGCCAGCAGTTACCGGGACAATTCACCCCTCCACTTT; CDR3aa: CASSYRDNSPLHF
abundance: many; j_gene: TRBJ2-5; len: 15; v_gene: TRBV11-3; d_gene: TRBD2; CDR3nt: TGTGCCAGCAGCTTCGAAGCGGGAGGGGCCGAGACCCAGTACTTC; CDR3aa: CASSFEAGGAETQYF
abundance: many; j_gene: TRBJ1-4; len: 12; v_gene: TRBV5-4; d_gene: NA; CDR3nt: TGTGCCAGCAGCGGGGGGAGTGAAAAACTGTTTTTT; CDR3aa: CASSGGSEKLFF
abundance: few; j_gene: TRBJ1-2; len: 12; v_gene: TRBV5-6; d_gene: NA; CDR3nt: TGTGCCAGCAGCGCCGACCGGTATGGCTACACCTTC; CDR3aa: CASSADRYGYTF
abundance: many; j_gene: TRBJ1-1; len: 13; v_gene: TRBV10-1; d_gene: NA; CDR3nt: TGCGCCAGCATGGACAACATGAACACTGAAGCTTTCTTT; CDR3aa: CASMDNMNTEAFF
abundance: many; j_gene: TRBJ2-3; len: 15; v_gene: TRBV7-2; d_gene: TRBD1; CDR3nt: TGTGCCAGCAGCGGAAGGACAGGGGGATCAGATACGCAGTATTTT; CDR3aa: CASSGRTGGSDTQYF
abundance: NA; j_gene: TRBJ2-1; len: 15; v_gene: TRBV19; d_gene: NA; CDR3nt: TGTGCCAGTAGCATCAGTCCGACAGGAGGAAATGAGCAGTTCTTC; CDR3aa: CASSISPTGGNEQFF
abundance: few; j_gene: TRBJ2-6; len: 13; v_gene: TRBV12-3/TRBV12-4; d_gene: NA; CDR3nt: TGTGCCAGCAGTAACTCTGGGGCCAACGTCCTGACTTTC; CDR3aa: CASSNSGANVLTF
abundance: few; j_gene: TRBJ1-4; len: 15; v_gene: TRBV12-5; d_gene: NA; CDR3nt: TGTGCTAGTGCCCAGGGGTCTGCAACTAATGAAAAACTGTTTTTT; CDR3aa: CASAQGSATNEKLFF
abundance: NA; j_gene: TRBJ2-1; len: 14; v_gene: TRBV15; d_gene: NA; CDR3nt: TGTGCCACCAGCAATTTGCGGACCCTGAATGAGCAGTTCTTC; CDR3aa: CATSNLRTLNEQFF
abundance: NA; j_gene: TRBJ2-7; len: 13; v_gene: TRBV29-1; d_gene: TRBD2; CDR3nt: TGCAGCGTCCTAGCGGGAGATACCTACGAGCAGTACTTC; CDR3aa: CSVLAGDTYEQYF
abundance: NA; j_gene: TRBJ2-3; len: 15; v_gene: TRBV2; d_gene: TRBD2; CDR3nt: TGTGCCAGCAGCGGGACTAGCGGGAGGGGAGATACGCAGTATTTT; CDR3aa: CASSGTSGRGDTQYF
abundance: many; j_gene: TRBJ2-2; len: 15; v_gene: TRBV6-5; d_gene: NA; CDR3nt: TGTGCCAGCAGTCGGACAGAGTCGAACACCGGGGAGCTGTTTTTT; CDR3aa: CASSRTESNTGELFF
abundance: NA; j_gene: TRBJ2-5; len: 16; v_gene: TRBV7-8; d_gene: TRBD2; CDR3nt: TGTGCCAGCAGCAACACCTCGACTAGCGCCCAAGAGACCCAGTACTTC; CDR3aa: CASSNTSTSAQETQYF
abundance: many; j_gene: TRBJ2-7; len: 14; v_gene: TRBV20-1; d_gene: TRBD1; CDR3nt: TGCAGTGCTATGACAGGGGGCTTTTCCTACGAGCAGTACTTC; CDR3aa: CSAMTGGFSYEQYF
abundance: many; j_gene: TRBJ2-3; len: 14; v_gene: TRBV6-2/TRBV6-3; d_gene: NA; CDR3nt: TGTGCCACCACGAGGGGGTATAGCACAGATACGCAGTATTTT; CDR3aa: CATTRGYSTDTQYF
abundance: few; j_gene: TRBJ2-7; len: 14; v_gene: TRBV5-1; d_gene: NA; CDR3nt: TGCGCCAGCAGCTCGGCGGGACAGCACTACGAGCAGTACTTC; CDR3aa: CASSSAGQHYEQYF
abundance: few; j_gene: TRBJ1-5; len: 15; v_gene: TRBV12-3/TRBV12-4; d_gene: TRBD1; CDR3nt: TGTGCCAGCAGTTTAGGGCCCCAGGGGGCGCAGCCCCAGCATTTT; CDR3aa: CASSLGPQGAQPQHF
abundance: many; j_gene: TRBJ1-6; len: 13; v_gene: TRBV27; d_gene: NA; CDR3nt: TGTGCCAGCAGCGCGAGAACAAATTCACCCCTCCACTTT; CDR3aa: CASSARTNSPLHF